Listed below are T cell receptor beta chains from one sample, sequenced in a study of vaccination effects on CD4 cells after COVID-19. Which antigens these TCRs recognize remains unknown. TCRdb's table, derived via immunoSEQ multiplex PCR, lists solely in-frame clones and lacks some. Among tens of thousands of clones listed, less than 80% were seen once. The sample in question was CD4+ T cells from PBMCs cultured with HCoV-OC43 spike peptides, obtained before COVID-19 vaccination. The receptors stem from a human donor who received a COVID-19 vaccine. Each CDR3 is given with its conserved first and last residue. The order of the fields is CDR3 DNA, CDR3 protein, D gene, clone size, J gene, V gene. The D gene is left open where the match is weak. A row's size may be missing; if present it is once, few, many or a size class.

CDR3nt: TGTGCCAGCAGTTTATTGGCCAGGGTCAATCAGCCCCAGCATTTT
CDR3aa: CASSLLARVNQPQHF
d_gene: NA
abundance: NA
j_gene: TRBJ1-5
v_gene: TRBV28

CDR3nt: TGTGCCAGTATCTACAGGGACGGAAACACCATATATTTT
CDR3aa: CASIYRDGNTIYF
d_gene: NA
abundance: NA
j_gene: TRBJ1-3
v_gene: TRBV19

CDR3nt: TGTGCCAGCAGTTTAGACGGTGGAAACACCATATATTTT
CDR3aa: CASSLDGGNTIYF
d_gene: NA
abundance: few
j_gene: TRBJ1-3
v_gene: TRBV12-3/TRBV12-4

CDR3nt: TGTGCCAGCAGCTTAAATCGGGCAGAGGACACCGGGGAGCTGTTTTTT
CDR3aa: CASSLNRAEDTGELFF
d_gene: NA
abundance: NA
j_gene: TRBJ2-2
v_gene: TRBV7-2

CDR3nt: TGTGCCAGCAGCTTAGTTTTCCATACGCAGTATTTT
CDR3aa: CASSLVFHTQYF
d_gene: NA
abundance: NA
j_gene: TRBJ2-3
v_gene: TRBV7-9

CDR3nt: TGTGCCACCAGCAGAGATCTGGGGGGTGAGCAGTTCTTC
CDR3aa: CATSRDLGGEQFF
d_gene: NA
abundance: NA
j_gene: TRBJ2-1
v_gene: TRBV15

CDR3nt: TGTGCCAGCAGCTCGCGGGGGGGCCGGGAGACCCAGTACTTC
CDR3aa: CASSSRGGRETQYF
d_gene: TRBD2
abundance: NA
j_gene: TRBJ2-5
v_gene: TRBV4-2

CDR3nt: TGTGCCAGCAGCTGGAGGGGGACAGGAGGAGAAAAACTGTTTTTT
CDR3aa: CASSWRGTGGEKLFF
d_gene: TRBD1
abundance: NA
j_gene: TRBJ1-4
v_gene: TRBV11-2

CDR3nt: TGTGCCAGCAGCTTGAAAGGGGACGGAAACACCATATATTTT
CDR3aa: CASSLKGDGNTIYF
d_gene: NA
abundance: NA
j_gene: TRBJ1-3
v_gene: TRBV5-4

CDR3nt: TGTGCCAGCAGCCAAGACGTAAGAGGGGCCAAAAACATTCAGTACTTC
CDR3aa: CASSQDVRGAKNIQYF
d_gene: NA
abundance: few
j_gene: TRBJ2-4
v_gene: TRBV3-1/TRBV3-2

CDR3nt: TGTGCCAGCAGCCTCCGAACAGGGAGGACGAACACCATATATTTT
CDR3aa: CASSLRTGRTNTIYF
d_gene: NA
abundance: once
j_gene: TRBJ1-3
v_gene: TRBV13

CDR3nt: TGCAGTGCTAGAGATTGGGATACGCAGTATTTT
CDR3aa: CSARDWDTQYF
d_gene: NA
abundance: once
j_gene: TRBJ2-3
v_gene: TRBV20-1

CDR3nt: TGTGCCAGCAGCCAAGATCGGGTGAACCCCTACGAGCAGTACTTC
CDR3aa: CASSQDRVNPYEQYF
d_gene: NA
abundance: NA
j_gene: TRBJ2-7
v_gene: TRBV4-2

CDR3nt: TGTGCCAGCAGTTACGGGGGGCAAGAGACCCAGTACTTC
CDR3aa: CASSYGGQETQYF
d_gene: NA
abundance: NA
j_gene: TRBJ2-5
v_gene: TRBV6-6

CDR3nt: TGTGCCACCAGTGATTTGACGGCAGGGGCCCAAGGAGCTTTCTTT
CDR3aa: CATSDLTAGAQGAFF
d_gene: NA
abundance: NA
j_gene: TRBJ1-1
v_gene: TRBV24-1

CDR3nt: TGTGCCAGCAGCCAAGCCCTCCGGACAGGGATTCCCTACGAGCAGTACTTC
CDR3aa: CASSQALRTGIPYEQYF
d_gene: TRBD1
abundance: NA
j_gene: TRBJ2-7
v_gene: TRBV3-1/TRBV3-2

CDR3nt: TGTGCCAGCAGTTACGAGGGGGCCCAAGCCTTC
CDR3aa: CASSYEGAQAF
d_gene: TRBD1
abundance: NA
j_gene: TRBJ1-2
v_gene: TRBV6-5

CDR3nt: TGTGCCAGCAGTACGGGCATTGTGGAAGCTTTCTTT
CDR3aa: CASSTGIVEAFF
d_gene: NA
abundance: NA
j_gene: TRBJ1-1
v_gene: TRBV6-2/TRBV6-3

CDR3nt: TGCGCCAGCAGCTCACAGACCCCAGGGTTCTCCTACGAGCAGTACTTC
CDR3aa: CASSSQTPGFSYEQYF
d_gene: NA
abundance: NA
j_gene: TRBJ2-7
v_gene: TRBV5-1

CDR3nt: TGTGCCAGCTCACCGGGGGGCCTTGGGCCCCAGCATTTT
CDR3aa: CASSPGGLGPQHF
d_gene: NA
abundance: NA
j_gene: TRBJ1-5
v_gene: TRBV18

CDR3nt: TGTGCCAGCAGTTTGGGGCTAGAAGCTTTCTTT
CDR3aa: CASSLGLEAFF
d_gene: NA
abundance: NA
j_gene: TRBJ1-1
v_gene: TRBV12-3/TRBV12-4

CDR3nt: TGTGCCAGCAACCTGGCAGGGGGTAGGTACGAGCAGTACTTC
CDR3aa: CASNLAGGRYEQYF
d_gene: TRBD1
abundance: NA
j_gene: TRBJ2-7
v_gene: TRBV2

CDR3nt: TGTGCCAGTTCGTCGTCGCGGTTCGAGCAGTACTTC
CDR3aa: CASSSSRFEQYF
d_gene: NA
abundance: NA
j_gene: TRBJ2-7
v_gene: TRBV19

CDR3nt: TGTGCCAGTACCGAGACAGCAACTAATGAAAAACTGTTTTTT
CDR3aa: CASTETATNEKLFF
d_gene: NA
abundance: NA
j_gene: TRBJ1-4
v_gene: TRBV19

CDR3nt: TGTGCCAGCAGCTTAGTGATTGGGTCCCCAAACACTGAAGCTTTCTTT
CDR3aa: CASSLVIGSPNTEAFF
d_gene: NA
abundance: once
j_gene: TRBJ1-1
v_gene: TRBV7-9